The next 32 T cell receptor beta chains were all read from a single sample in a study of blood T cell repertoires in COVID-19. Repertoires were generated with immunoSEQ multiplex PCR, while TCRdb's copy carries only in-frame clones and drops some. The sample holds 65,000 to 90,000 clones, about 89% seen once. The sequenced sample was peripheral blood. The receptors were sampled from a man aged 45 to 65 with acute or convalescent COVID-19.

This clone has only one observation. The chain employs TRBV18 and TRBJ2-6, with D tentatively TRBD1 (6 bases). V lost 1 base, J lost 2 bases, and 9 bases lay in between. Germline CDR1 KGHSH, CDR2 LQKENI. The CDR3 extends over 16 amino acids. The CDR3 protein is CASSPQGGPGANVLTF. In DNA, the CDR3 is TGTGCCAGCTCACCACAAGGGGGTCCTGGGGCCAACGTCCTGACTTTC.

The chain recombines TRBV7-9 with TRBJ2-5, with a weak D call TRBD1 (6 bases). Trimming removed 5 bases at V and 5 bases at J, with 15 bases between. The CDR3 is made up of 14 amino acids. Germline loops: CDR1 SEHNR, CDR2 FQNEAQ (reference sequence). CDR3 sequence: CASSVDSPRETQYF. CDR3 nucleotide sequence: TGTGCCAGCAGCGTGGACAGTCCCCGGGAGACCCAGTACTTC. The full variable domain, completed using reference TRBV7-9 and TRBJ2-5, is DTGVSQNPRHKITKRGQNVTFRCDPISEHNRLYWYRQTLGQGPEFLTYFQNEAQLEKSRLLSDRFSAERPKGSFSTLEIQRTEQGDSAMYLCASSVDSPRETQYFGPGTRLLVL.

CDR3: CASSSGTGPGEQYF. The CDR3 nucleotides read TGTGCCAGCAGCTCCGGGACAGGGCCAGGCGAGCAGTACTTC. The chain combines TRBV7-3 with TRBJ2-7; TRBD1 agrees at 9 bases. With V trimmed by 4 bases and J by 6 bases, 7 bases remained unmatched. The CDR3 contains 14 residues. Germline V lookup: CDR1 SGHTA, CDR2 FQGTGA.

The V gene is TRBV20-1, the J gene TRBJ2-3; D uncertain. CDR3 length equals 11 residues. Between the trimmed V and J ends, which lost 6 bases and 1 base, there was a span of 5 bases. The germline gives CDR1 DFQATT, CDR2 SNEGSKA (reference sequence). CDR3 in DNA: TGCAGTGCGGGCCGCACAGATACGCAGTATTTT. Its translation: CSAGRTDTQYF.

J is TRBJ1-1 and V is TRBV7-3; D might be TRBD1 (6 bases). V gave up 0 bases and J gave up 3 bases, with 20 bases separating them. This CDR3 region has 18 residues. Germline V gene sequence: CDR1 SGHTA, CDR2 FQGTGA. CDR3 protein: CASSLTPWGRDTYTEAFF. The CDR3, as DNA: TGTGCCAGCAGCTTAACCCCCTGGGGCAGGGACACATACACTGAAGCTTTCTTT.

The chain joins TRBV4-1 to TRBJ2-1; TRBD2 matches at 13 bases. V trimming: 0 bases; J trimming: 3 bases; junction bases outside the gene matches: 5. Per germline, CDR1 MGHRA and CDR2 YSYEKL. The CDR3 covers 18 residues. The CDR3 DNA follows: TGCGCCAGCAGCCAAGACCGGACTAGCGGGGGCCTCTACAATGAGCAGTTCTTC. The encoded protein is CASSQDRTSGGLYNEQFF.

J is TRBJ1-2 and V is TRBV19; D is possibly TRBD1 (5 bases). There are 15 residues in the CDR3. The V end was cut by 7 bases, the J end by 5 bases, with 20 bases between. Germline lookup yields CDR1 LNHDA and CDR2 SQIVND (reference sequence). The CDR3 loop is CASTGRAVSQYGYTF. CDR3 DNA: TGTGCCAGTACAGGCAGGGCAGTTTCCCAGTATGGCTACACCTTC. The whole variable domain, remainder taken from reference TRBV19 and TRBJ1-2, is DGGITQSPKYLFRKEGQNVTLSCEQNLNHDAMYWYRQDPGQGLRLIYYSQIVNDFQKGDIAEGYSVSREKKESFPLTVTSAQKNPTAFYLCASTGRAVSQYGYTFGSGTRLTVV.

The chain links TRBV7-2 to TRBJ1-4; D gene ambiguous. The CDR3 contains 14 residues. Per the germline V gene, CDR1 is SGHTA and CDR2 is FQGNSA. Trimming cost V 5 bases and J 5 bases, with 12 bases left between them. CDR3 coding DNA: TGTGCCAGCAGCCCAGGTTGGGAGAATGAAAAACTGTTTTTT. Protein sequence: CASSPGWENEKLFF.

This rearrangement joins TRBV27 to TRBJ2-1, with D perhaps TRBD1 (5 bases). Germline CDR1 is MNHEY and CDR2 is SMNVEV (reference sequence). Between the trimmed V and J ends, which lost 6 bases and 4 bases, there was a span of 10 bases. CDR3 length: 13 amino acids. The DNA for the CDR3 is TGTGCCAGCAGAGGGAAGGGGTACAATGAGCAGTTCTTC. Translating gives CASRGKGYNEQFF.

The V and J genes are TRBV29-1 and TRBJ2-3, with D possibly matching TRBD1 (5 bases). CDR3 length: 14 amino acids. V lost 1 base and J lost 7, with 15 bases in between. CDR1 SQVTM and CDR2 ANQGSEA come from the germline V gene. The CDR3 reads CSVEGARVWNTQYF. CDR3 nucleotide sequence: TGCAGCGTTGAAGGGGCCAGGGTTTGGAATACGCAGTATTTT.

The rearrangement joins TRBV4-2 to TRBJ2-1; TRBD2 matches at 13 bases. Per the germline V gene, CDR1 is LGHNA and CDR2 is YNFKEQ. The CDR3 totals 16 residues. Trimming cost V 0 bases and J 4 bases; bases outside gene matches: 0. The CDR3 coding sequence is TGTGCCAGCAGCCAAGAGACTAGCGGGGGGTACAATGAGCAGTTCTTC. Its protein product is CASSQETSGGYNEQFF.

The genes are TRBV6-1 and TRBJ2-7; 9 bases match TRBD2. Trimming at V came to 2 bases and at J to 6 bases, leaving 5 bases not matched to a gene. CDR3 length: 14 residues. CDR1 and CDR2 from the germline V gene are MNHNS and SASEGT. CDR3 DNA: TGTGCCAGCAGTGAACTAGCGGGGTCTGGCGAGCAGTACTTC. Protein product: CASSELAGSGEQYF.

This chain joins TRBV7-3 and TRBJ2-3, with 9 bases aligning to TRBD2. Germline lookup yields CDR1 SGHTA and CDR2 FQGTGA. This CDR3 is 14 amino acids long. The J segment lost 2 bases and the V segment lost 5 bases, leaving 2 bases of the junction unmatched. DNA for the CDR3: TGTGCCAGCAGCGCTAGCGGGAACACAGATACGCAGTATTTT. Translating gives CASSASGNTDTQYF.

This CDR3 is CASSQIQNEQFF. In nucleotides, the CDR3 is TGTGCCAGCAGCCAAATTCAAAATGAGCAGTTCTTC. The V and J genes are TRBV3-1 (or the pseudogene TRBV3-2) and TRBJ2-1, with unresolved D. This CDR3 contains 12 residues. With 2 bases removed from V and 7 bases from J, the gap between germline ends came to 6 bases. The germline gives CDR1 LGHDT, CDR2 YNNKEL (reference sequence).

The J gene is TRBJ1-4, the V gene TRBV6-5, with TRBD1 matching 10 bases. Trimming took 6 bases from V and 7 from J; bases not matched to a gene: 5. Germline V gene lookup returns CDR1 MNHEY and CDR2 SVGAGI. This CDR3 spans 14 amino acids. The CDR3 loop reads CASRDRGGIEKLFF. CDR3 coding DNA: TGTGCCAGCAGGGACAGGGGGGGGATTGAAAAACTGTTTTTT.

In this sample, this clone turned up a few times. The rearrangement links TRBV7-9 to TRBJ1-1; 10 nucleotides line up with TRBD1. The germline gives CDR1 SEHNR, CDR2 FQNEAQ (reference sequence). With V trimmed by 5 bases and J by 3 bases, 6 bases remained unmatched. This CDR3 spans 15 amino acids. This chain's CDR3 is CASSVTGGGYTEAFF. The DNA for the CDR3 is TGTGCCAGCAGCGTGACAGGGGGCGGGTACACTGAAGCTTTCTTT.

CDR3 residues: CASSLALQDTEAFF. Written as DNA, the CDR3 is TGCGCCAGCAGCTTAGCGCTACAGGACACTGAAGCTTTCTTT. The V gene is TRBV5-1, the J gene TRBJ1-1; perhaps TRBD1 as D (5 bases). The germline V and J ends were trimmed by 2 bases and 3 bases, with 11 bases remaining between them. This CDR3 comprises 14 residues. Germline values: CDR1 SGHRS, CDR2 YFSETQ.

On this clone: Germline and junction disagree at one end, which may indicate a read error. The CDR3: CASSNPGAQQTQYF. The CDR3 region has the DNA TGCGCCAGCAGCAACCCAGGGGCCCAACAGACCCAGTACTTC. The genes are TRBV5-1 and TRBJ2-5, with D perhaps matching TRBD1 (6 bases). There are 14 residues in the CDR3. Germline V gene sequence: CDR1 SGHRS, CDR2 YFSETQ.

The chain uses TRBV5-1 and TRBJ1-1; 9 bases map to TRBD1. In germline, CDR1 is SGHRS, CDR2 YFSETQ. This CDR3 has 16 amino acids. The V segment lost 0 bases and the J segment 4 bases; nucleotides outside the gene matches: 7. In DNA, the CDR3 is TGCGCCAGCAGCTTGGCTCCCGACAGGGGGGGCACTGAAGCTTTCTTT. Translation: CASSLAPDRGGTEAFF.

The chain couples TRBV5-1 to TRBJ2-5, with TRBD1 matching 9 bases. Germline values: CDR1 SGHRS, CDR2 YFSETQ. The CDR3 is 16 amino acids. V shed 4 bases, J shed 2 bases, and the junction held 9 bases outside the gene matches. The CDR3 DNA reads TGCGCCAGCAGCATAGAAGCCGGGACAGGGCAAGAGACCCAGTACTTC. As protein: CASSIEAGTGQETQYF.

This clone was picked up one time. The CDR3 DNA reads TGTGCCAGTACGTCTGGGTGGGCAGCCGGTCGTGGCTACACCTTC. The encoded protein is CASTSGWAAGRGYTF. The J gene is TRBJ1-2, the V gene TRBV19; D is unclear. Trimming stripped 7 bases from V and 7 bases from J, with 22 bases between. This CDR3 spans 15 amino acids. CDR1 LNHDA and CDR2 SQIVND come from the germline V gene (reference sequence).

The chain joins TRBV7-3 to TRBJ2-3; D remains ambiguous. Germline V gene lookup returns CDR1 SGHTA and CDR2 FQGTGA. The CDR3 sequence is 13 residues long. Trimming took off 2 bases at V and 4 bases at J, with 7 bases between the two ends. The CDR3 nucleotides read TGTGCCAGCAGCTTATCGTTCGCAGATACGCAGTATTTT. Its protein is CASSLSFADTQYF.

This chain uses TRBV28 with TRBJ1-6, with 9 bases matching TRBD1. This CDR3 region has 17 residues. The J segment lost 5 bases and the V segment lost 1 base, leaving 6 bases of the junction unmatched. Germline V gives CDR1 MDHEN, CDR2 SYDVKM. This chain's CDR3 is CASSLSPGQGHNSPLHF. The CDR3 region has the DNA TGTGCCAGCAGTTTATCTCCGGGACAGGGTCATAATTCACCCCTCCACTTT.

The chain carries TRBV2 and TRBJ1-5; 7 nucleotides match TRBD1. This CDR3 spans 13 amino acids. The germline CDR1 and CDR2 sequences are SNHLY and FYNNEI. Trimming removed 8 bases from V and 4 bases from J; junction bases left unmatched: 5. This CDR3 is CASAGQLNQPQHF. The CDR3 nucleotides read TGTGCCAGCGCGGGACAGCTGAATCAGCCCCAGCATTTT.

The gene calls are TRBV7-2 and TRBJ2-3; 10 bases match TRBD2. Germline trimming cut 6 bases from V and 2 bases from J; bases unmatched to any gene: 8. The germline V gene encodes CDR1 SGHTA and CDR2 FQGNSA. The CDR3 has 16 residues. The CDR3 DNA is TGTGCCAGCAGGTCTAGCGGGGGCGGATTCACAGATACGCAGTATTTT. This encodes CASRSSGGGFTDTQYF.

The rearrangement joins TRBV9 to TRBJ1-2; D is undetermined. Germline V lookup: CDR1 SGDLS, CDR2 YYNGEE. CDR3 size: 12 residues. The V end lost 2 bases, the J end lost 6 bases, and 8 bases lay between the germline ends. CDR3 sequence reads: CASSVYRHGYTF. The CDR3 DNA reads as TGTGCCAGCAGCGTTTACAGACATGGCTACACCTTC. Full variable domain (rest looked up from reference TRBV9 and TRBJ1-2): DSGVTQTPKHLITATGQRVTLRCSPRSGDLSVYWYQQSLDQGLQFLIQYYNGEERAKGNILERFSAQQFPDLHSELNLSSLELGDSALYFCASSVYRHGYTFGSGTRLTVV.

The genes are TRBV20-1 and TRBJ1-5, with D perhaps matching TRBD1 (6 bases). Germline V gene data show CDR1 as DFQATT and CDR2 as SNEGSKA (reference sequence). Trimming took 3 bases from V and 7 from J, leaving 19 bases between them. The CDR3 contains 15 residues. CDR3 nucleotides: TGCAGTGCTAGTGGGAACTCAGGGGCGAGACAGCCCCAGCATTTT. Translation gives CSASGNSGARQPQHF.

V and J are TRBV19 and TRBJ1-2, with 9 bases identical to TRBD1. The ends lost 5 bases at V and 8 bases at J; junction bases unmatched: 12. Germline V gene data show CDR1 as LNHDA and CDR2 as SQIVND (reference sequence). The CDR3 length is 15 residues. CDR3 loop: CASSAPGQGSSGYTF. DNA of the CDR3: TGTGCCAGTAGTGCTCCGGGACAGGGATCTTCCGGCTACACCTTC. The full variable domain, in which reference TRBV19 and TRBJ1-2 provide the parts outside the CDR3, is DGGITQSPKYLFRKEGQNVTLSCEQNLNHDAMYWYRQDPGQGLRLIYYSQIVNDFQKGDIAEGYSVSREKKESFPLTVTSAQKNPTAFYLCASSAPGQGSSGYTFGSGTRLTVV.

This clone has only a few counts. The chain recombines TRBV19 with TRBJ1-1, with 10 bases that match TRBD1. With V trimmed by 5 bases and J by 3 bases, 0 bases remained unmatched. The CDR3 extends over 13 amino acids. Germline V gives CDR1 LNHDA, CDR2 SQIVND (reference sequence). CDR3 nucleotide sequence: TGTGCCAGTAGTGGGACAGGGGACACTGAAGCTTTCTTT. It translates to CASSGTGDTEAFF.

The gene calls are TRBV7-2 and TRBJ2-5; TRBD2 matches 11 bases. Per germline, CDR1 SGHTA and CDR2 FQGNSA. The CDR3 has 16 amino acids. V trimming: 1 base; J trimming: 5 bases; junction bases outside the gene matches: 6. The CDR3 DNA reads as TGTGCCAGCAGCTTAGGTCTAGCGGGGGGTCGTGAGACCCAGTACTTC. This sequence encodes CASSLGLAGGRETQYF.

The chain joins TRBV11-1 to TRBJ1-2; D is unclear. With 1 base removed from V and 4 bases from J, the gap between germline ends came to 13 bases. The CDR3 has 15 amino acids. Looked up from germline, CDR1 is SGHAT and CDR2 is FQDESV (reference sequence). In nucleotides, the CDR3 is TGTGCCAGCAGCTTAGTGGTCCCGCCGGGCTATGGCTACACCTTC. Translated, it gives CASSLVVPPGYGYTF.

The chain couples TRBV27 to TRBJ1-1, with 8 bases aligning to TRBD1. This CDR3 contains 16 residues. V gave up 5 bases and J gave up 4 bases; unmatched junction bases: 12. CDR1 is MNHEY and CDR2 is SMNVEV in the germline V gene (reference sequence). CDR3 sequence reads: CASSQRTGRIGTEAFF. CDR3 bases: TGTGCCAGCAGTCAACGGACAGGGCGCATCGGCACTGAAGCTTTCTTT.